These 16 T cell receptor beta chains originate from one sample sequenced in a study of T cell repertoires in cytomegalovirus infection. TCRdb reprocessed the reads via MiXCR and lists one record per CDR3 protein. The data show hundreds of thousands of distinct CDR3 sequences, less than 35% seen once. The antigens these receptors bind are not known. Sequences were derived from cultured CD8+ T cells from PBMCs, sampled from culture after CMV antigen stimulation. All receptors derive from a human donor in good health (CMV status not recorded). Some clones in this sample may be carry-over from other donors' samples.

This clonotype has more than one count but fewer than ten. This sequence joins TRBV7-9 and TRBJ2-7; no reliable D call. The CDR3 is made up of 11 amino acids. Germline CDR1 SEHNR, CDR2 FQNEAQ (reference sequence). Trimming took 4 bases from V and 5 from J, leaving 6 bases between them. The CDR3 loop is CASSYLDEQYF. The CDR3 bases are TGTGCCAGCAGCTATCTAGACGAGCAGTACTTC.

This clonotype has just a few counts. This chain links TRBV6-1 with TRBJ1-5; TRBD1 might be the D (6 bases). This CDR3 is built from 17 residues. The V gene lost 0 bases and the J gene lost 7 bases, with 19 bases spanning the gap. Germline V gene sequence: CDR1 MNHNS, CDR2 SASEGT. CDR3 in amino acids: CASSEAGWRGGAQPQHF. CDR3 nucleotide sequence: TGTGCCAGCAGTGAAGCAGGATGGAGGGGGGGGGCCCAGCCCCAGCATTTT.

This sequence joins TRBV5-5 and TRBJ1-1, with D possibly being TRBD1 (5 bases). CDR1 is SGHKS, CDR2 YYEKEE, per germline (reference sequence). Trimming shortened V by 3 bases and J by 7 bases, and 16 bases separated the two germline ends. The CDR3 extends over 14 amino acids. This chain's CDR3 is CASSWGSGAFEAFF. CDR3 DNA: TGTGCCAGCAGCTGGGGGTCTGGGGCTTTTGAAGCTTTCTTT.

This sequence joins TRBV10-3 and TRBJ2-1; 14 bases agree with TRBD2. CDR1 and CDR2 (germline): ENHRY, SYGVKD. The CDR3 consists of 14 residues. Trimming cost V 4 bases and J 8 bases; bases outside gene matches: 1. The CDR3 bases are TGTGCCATCAGTGGGACTAGCGGGGGGTATGAGCAGTTCTTC. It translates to CAISGTSGGYEQFF.

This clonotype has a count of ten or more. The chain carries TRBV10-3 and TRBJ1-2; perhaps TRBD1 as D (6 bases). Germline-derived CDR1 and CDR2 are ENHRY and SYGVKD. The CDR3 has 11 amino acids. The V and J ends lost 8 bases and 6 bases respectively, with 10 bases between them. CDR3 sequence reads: CAIAGENGYTF. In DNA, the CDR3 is TGTGCCATCGCAGGGGAGAATGGCTACACCTTC.

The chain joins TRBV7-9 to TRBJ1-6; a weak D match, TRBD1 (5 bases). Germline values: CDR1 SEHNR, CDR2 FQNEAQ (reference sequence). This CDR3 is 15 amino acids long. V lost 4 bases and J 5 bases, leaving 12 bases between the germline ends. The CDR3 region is CASSYSQGNNSPLHF. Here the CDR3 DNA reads TGTGCCAGCAGCTACTCGCAGGGAAATAATTCACCCCTCCACTTT.

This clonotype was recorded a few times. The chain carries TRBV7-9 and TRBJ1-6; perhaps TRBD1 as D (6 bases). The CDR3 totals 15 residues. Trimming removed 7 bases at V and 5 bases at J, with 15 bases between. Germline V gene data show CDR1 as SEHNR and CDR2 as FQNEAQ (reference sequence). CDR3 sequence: CASTTTGKHNSPLHF. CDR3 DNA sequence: TGTGCCAGCACGACAACAGGGAAGCATAATTCACCCCTCCACTTT.

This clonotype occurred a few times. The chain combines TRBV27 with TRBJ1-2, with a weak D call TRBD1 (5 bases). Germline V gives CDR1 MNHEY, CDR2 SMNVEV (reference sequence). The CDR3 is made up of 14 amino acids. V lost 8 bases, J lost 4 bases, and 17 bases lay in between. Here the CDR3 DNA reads TGTGCCAGCGGGTCGGGGGGAACCCTCTATGGCTACACCTTC. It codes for CASGSGGTLYGYTF.

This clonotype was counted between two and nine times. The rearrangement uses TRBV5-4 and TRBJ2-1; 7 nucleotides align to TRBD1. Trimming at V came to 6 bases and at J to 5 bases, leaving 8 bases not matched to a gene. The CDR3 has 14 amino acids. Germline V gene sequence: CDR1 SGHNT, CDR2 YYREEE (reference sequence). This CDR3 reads CASTSDRRDNEQFF. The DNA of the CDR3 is TGTGCCAGCACCTCGGACAGGAGAGACAATGAGCAGTTCTTC.

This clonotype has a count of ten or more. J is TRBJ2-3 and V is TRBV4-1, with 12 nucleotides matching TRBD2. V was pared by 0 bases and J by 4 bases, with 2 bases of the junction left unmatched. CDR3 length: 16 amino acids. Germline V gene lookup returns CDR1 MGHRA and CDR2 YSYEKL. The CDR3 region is CASSQDPSGGADTQYF. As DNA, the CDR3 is TGCGCCAGCAGCCAAGATCCTAGCGGGGGGGCAGATACGCAGTATTTT.

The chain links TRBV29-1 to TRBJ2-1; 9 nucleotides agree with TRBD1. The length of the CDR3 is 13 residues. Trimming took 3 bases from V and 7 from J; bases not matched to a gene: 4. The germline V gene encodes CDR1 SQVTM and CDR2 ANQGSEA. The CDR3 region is CSVDRDRVNEQFF. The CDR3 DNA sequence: TGCAGCGTTGATAGGGACAGGGTGAATGAGCAGTTCTTC.

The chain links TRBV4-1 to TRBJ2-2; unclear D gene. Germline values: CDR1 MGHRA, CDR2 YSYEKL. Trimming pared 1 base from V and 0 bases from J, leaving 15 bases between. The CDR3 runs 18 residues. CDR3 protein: CASSQVSHPKTNTGELFF. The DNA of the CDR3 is TGCGCCAGCAGCCAAGTTTCGCACCCCAAAACGAACACCGGGGAGCTGTTTTTT.

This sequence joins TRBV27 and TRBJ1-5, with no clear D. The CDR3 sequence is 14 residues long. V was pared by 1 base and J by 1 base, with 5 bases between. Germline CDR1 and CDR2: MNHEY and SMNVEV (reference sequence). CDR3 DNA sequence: TGTGCCAGCAGTTTATACAAGAGCAATCAGCCCCAGCATTTT. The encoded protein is CASSLYKSNQPQHF.

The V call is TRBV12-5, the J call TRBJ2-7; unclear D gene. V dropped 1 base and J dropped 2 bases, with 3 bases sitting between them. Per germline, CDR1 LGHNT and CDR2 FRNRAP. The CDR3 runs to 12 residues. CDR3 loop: CASGLGPYEQYF. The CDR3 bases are TGTGCTAGTGGTTTGGGCCCCTACGAGCAGTACTTC.

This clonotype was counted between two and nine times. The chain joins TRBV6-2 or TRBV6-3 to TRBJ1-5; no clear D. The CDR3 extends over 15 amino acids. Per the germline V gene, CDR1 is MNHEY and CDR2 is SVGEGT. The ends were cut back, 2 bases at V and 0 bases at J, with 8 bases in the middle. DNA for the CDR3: TGTGCCAGCAGTTACGATGAAAATAGCAATCAGCCCCAGCATTTT. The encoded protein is CASSYDENSNQPQHF.

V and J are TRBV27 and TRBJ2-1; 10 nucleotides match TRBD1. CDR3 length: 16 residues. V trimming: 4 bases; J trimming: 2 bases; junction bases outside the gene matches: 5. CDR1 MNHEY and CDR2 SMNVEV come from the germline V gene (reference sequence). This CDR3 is CASSSGQGTTYNEQFF. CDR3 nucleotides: TGTGCCAGCAGTTCGGGACAGGGGACAACCTACAATGAGCAGTTCTTC.